The T cell receptor (beta chain) described here comes from a study of shared clonotypes between healthy human individuals. Study-wide results and limits: Clonotype sharing among donors was expected to depend on sequencing depth. Tissue TCR repertoires likely differ from these blood-only repertoires.

V trimming: 1 base; J trimming: 7 bases; junction bases outside the gene matches: 7. There are 15 residues in the CDR3. CDR1 and CDR2 (germline): SGDLS, YYNGEE. On sorted subsets, replicate PCRs used 200 to 250 ng DNA, or about 30,000 T cell genomes. Sequenced by immunoSEQ multiplex PCR; TCRdb stores in-frame clones only, minus some. The top ten clones hold roughly 1.2% of a sample with over a million clones, roughly 95% of them seen once. Details on this clone: What it binds is not known.

This TCR was recovered from a man younger than 40 in good health. The sequenced sample was naive CD4+ T cells sorted from blood. Subset specified: CD45RA+ positively selected. This chain uses TRBV9 with TRBJ2-1; 8 bases fit TRBD2. DNA of the CDR3: TGTGCCAGCAGCGTAAAGGCTAGCGGGTCGAATGAGCAGTTCTTC. This sequence encodes CASSVKASGSNEQFF.